This T cell receptor beta chain emerged from a study of blood T cell repertoires in COVID-19. Clones were read by immunoSEQ multiplex PCR, and TCRdb kept only the in-frame ones, dropping some. Among roughly 41,000 clones listed, approximately 90% were seen once. The trim removed 2 bases at V and 2 bases at J, leaving 2 bases unmatched. The CDR3 runs to 15 residues. Germline V gene lookup returns CDR1 SGHRS and CDR2 YFSETQ. In its sample, this clone was seen a few times. The sample comprised peripheral blood. This sequence was found in a man aged 55 to 70 with acute or convalescent COVID-19. The rearrangement links TRBV5-1 to TRBJ1-1; 11 nucleotides agree with TRBD1. CDR3 sequence reads: CASSFGTGGNTEAFF. In nucleotides, the CDR3 is TGCGCCAGCAGCTTCGGGACAGGGGGTAACACTGAAGCTTTCTTT.